These T cell receptor beta chains were read from a single sample in a study of blood T cell repertoires in COVID-19. TCRdb keeps only in-frame clones here, not all; method: immunoSEQ multiplex PCR. The sample includes 44,000 or so clones, 86% seen only once; the top ten take roughly 10%. Sequenced material: peripheral blood. The receptors shown here come from a human donor in a cohort sampled during active COVID-19. The CDR3 runs from the conserved cysteine through the conserved F or W. D genes are given only for firm matches. Only some rows state a clone size, as once, few, many or a class for expanded clones.

D gene: TRBD1
J gene: TRBJ1-1
clone size: once
V gene: TRBV27
CDR3 DNA: TGTGCCAGCAGTCGAAGGACAGGGGACACTGAAGCTTTCTTT
CDR3 protein: CASSRRTGDTEAFF

D gene: NA
J gene: TRBJ2-7
clone size: NA
V gene: TRBV6-1
CDR3 DNA: TGTGCCAGCAGTGAATTTTTTGGGGGGATTGGGACGGACGAGCAGTACTTC
CDR3 protein: CASSEFFGGIGTDEQYF

D gene: NA
J gene: TRBJ1-2
clone size: once
V gene: TRBV7-9
CDR3 DNA: TGTGCCAGCAGTTCCGGGGGGCTTGATGGCTACACCTTC
CDR3 protein: CASSSGGLDGYTF

D gene: NA
J gene: TRBJ1-1
clone size: NA
V gene: TRBV6-5
CDR3 DNA: TGTGCCAGCAGTTACATTTTCGGGGGAGTGGGCACTGAAGCTTTCTTT
CDR3 protein: CASSYIFGGVGTEAFF

D gene: NA
J gene: TRBJ1-1
clone size: NA
V gene: TRBV18
CDR3 DNA: TGTGCCAGCTCACTAAATTTTCAGACAGATAAGAACACTGAAGCTTTCTTT
CDR3 protein: CASSLNFQTDKNTEAFF

D gene: NA
J gene: TRBJ2-2
clone size: once
V gene: TRBV5-6
CDR3 DNA: TGTGCCAGCAGCCCGGACGGCAGGGACACCGGGGAGCTGTTTTTT
CDR3 protein: CASSPDGRDTGELFF

D gene: TRBD1
J gene: TRBJ1-4
clone size: NA
V gene: TRBV7-9
CDR3 DNA: TGTGCCAGCAGTTCGGACAGGGGAACTAATGAAAAACTGTTTTTT
CDR3 protein: CASSSDRGTNEKLFF

D gene: NA
J gene: TRBJ2-3
clone size: few
V gene: TRBV6-5
CDR3 DNA: TGTGCCAGCAGGCACCGGGGGGCCACAGATACGCAGTATTTT
CDR3 protein: CASRHRGATDTQYF

D gene: TRBD1
J gene: TRBJ2-4
clone size: medium-sized
V gene: TRBV30
CDR3 DNA: TGTGCCTGGAGTATCGGGACAGGGGAAGCCAAAAACATTCAGTACTTC
CDR3 protein: CAWSIGTGEAKNIQYF

D gene: TRBD1
J gene: TRBJ1-5
clone size: NA
V gene: TRBV6-1
CDR3 DNA: TGTGCCAGCAGTGTACAGGGGCGCATGGTGGGCAATCAGCCCCAGCATTTT
CDR3 protein: CASSVQGRMVGNQPQHF

D gene: TRBD2
J gene: TRBJ2-3
clone size: NA
V gene: TRBV6-5
CDR3 DNA: TGTGCCAGCAGTTACTTGGGGGGGGGAAGCACGCAGTATTTT
CDR3 protein: CASSYLGGGSTQYF

D gene: TRBD1
J gene: TRBJ2-3
clone size: NA
V gene: TRBV5-1
CDR3 DNA: TGCGCCAGCAGCTGGGACAGTAGCACAGATACGCAGTATTTT
CDR3 protein: CASSWDSSTDTQYF

D gene: TRBD2
J gene: TRBJ2-7
clone size: NA
V gene: TRBV7-2
CDR3 DNA: TGTGCCAGCAGCTTGACTAGCGGTATCAGCTCCTACGAGCAGTACTTC
CDR3 protein: CASSLTSGISSYEQYF

D gene: TRBD1
J gene: TRBJ2-7
clone size: NA
V gene: TRBV14
CDR3 DNA: TGTGCCAGCAGCCTCCGGGACAGGGATCGCGAGCAGTACTTC
CDR3 protein: CASSLRDRDREQYF

D gene: NA
J gene: TRBJ1-4
clone size: NA
V gene: TRBV6-1
CDR3 DNA: TGTGCCAGCAGTGAACAGGGCAGTGAAAAACTGTTTTTT
CDR3 protein: CASSEQGSEKLFF

D gene: NA
J gene: TRBJ1-5
clone size: few
V gene: TRBV4-1
CDR3 DNA: TGCGCCAGCAGCCAAGAAGCCAGGTCCAATCAGCCCCAGCATTTT
CDR3 protein: CASSQEARSNQPQHF

D gene: TRBD1
J gene: TRBJ1-2
clone size: NA
V gene: TRBV6-6
CDR3 DNA: TGTGCCAGCAGTCCACCGGGACAGGGGGCCAACTATGGCTACACCTTC
CDR3 protein: CASSPPGQGANYGYTF

D gene: TRBD2
J gene: TRBJ2-1
clone size: NA
V gene: TRBV4-2
CDR3 DNA: TGTGCCAGCAGAGCGGGGGGGGTCTACAATGAGCAGTTCTTC
CDR3 protein: CASRAGGVYNEQFF

D gene: TRBD1
J gene: TRBJ2-5
clone size: NA
V gene: TRBV2
CDR3 DNA: TGTGCCAGCAGTGAAGCGGGGGACAGGGGAGAGACCCAGTACTTC
CDR3 protein: CASSEAGDRGETQYF

D gene: NA
J gene: TRBJ1-1
clone size: NA
V gene: TRBV25-1
CDR3 DNA: TGTGCCATCTTCCTTGGGGCACAGCTACTGAACACTGAAGCTTTCTTT
CDR3 protein: CAIFLGAQLLNTEAFF

D gene: NA
J gene: TRBJ1-3
clone size: NA
V gene: TRBV3-1/TRBV3-2
CDR3 DNA: TGTGCCAGCAGCCCCCTCGGGTCAGTCTCTGGAAACACCATATATTTT
CDR3 protein: CASSPLGSVSGNTIYF

D gene: TRBD2
J gene: TRBJ2-3
clone size: NA
V gene: TRBV9
CDR3 DNA: TGTGCCAGCAGCGTAGCTGGTTCGGGGGGGACCACAGATACGCAGTATTTT
CDR3 protein: CASSVAGSGGTTDTQYF

D gene: TRBD1
J gene: TRBJ2-1
clone size: NA
V gene: TRBV5-4
CDR3 DNA: TGTGCCAGCAGCTTCGGGACAGGGGGGAATGAGCAGTTCTTC
CDR3 protein: CASSFGTGGNEQFF